This TCR beta chain was identified in a study of T cells in Graves' hyperthyroidism and ophthalmopathy. TCR beta CDR3 sequences were amplified from RNA transcripts. HTBI primers were used for first-round RT-PCR of the TCR CDR3. MiXCR, applied by TCRdb to the multiplex PCR reads, yields one record per CDR3 protein. The sample lists hundreds of thousands of distinct CDR3 sequences, 14% to 15% occurring once. This clonotype was seen many times. Germline lookup yields CDR1 MNHEY and CDR2 SMNVEV (reference sequence). The CDR3 has 14 amino acids. With 6 bases clipped from V and 8 bases from J, the junction kept 11 bases outside the gene matches.

What was sequenced was blood. The TCR comes from a woman in her 40s with Graves' ophthalmopathy. The chain joins TRBV27 to TRBJ1-2; TRBD1 aligns across 8 bases. Here the CDR3 DNA reads TGTGCCAGCAGGGAACCGGGACAGGTCGGCGGCTACACCTTC. Translating it yields CASREPGQVGGYTF.